This T cell receptor beta chain was identified during a study of cytomegalovirus exposure and HLA in healthy donors. Whole-study findings and limits: TCR beta chains numbering more than 150 were designated cytomegalovirus-associated.

This clone has just one count. Its antigen is currently unknown. Primers included in the PCR were 60 Vbeta and 13 Jbeta primers. Sequencing used immunoSEQ multiplex PCR; TCRdb keeps in-frame clones, though not all of them. This sample has approximately 210,000 clones, with around 81% found just once. The TCR originated in a man younger than 35 in good health and CMV-seronegative. Sequences were obtained from PBMCs.

CDR3 amino acids: CASSGAGGGRLWGNQPQHF. The CDR3 DNA is TGTGCCAGTAGTGGGGCGGGAGGGGGCCGCCTGTGGGGCAATCAGCCCCAGCATTTT. The rearrangement joins TRBV19 to TRBJ1-5, with 7 bases lining up with TRBD1. CDR3 length: 19 residues. Trimming cost V 5 bases and J 2 bases; bases outside gene matches: 18. Germline CDR1 LNHDA, CDR2 SQIVND (reference sequence).